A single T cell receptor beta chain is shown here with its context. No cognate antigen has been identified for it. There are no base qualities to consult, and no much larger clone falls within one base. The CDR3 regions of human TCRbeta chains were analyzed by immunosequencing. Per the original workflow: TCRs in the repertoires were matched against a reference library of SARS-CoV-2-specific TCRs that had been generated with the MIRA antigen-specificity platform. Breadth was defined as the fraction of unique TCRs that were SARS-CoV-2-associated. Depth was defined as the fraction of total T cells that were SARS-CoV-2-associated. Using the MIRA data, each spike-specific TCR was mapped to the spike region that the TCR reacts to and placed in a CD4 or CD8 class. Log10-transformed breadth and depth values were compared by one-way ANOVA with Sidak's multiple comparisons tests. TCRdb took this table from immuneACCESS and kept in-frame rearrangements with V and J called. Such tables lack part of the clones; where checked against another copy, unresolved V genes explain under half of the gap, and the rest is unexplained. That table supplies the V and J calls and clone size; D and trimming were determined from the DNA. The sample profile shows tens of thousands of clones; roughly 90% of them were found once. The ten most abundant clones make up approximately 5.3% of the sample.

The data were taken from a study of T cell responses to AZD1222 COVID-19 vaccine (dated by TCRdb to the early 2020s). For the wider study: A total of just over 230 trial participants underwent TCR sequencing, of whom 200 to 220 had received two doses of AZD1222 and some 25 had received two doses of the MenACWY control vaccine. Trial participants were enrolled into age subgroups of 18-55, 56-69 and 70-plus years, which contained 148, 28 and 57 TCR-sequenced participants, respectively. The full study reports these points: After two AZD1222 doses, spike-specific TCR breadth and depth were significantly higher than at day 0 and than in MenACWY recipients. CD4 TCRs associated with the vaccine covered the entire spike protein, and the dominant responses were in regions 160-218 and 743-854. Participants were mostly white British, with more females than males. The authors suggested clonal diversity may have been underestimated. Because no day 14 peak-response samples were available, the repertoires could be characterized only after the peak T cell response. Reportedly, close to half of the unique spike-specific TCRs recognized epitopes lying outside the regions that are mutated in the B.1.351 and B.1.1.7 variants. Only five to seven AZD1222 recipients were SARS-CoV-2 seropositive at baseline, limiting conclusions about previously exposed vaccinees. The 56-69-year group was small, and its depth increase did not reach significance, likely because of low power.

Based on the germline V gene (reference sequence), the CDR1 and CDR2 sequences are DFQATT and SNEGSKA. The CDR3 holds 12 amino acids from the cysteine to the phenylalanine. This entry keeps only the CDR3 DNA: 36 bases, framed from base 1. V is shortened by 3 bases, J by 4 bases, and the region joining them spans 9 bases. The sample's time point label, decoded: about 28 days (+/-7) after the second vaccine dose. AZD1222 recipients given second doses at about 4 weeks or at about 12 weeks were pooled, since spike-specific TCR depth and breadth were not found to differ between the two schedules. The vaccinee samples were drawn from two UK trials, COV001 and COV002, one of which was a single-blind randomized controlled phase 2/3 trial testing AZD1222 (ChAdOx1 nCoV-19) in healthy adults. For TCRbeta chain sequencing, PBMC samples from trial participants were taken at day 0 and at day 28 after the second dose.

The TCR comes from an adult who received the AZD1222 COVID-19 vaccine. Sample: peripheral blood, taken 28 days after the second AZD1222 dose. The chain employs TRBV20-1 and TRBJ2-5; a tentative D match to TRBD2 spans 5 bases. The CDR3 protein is CSASSGSETQYF. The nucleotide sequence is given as TGCAGTGCTAGTTCGGGGTCAGAGACCCAGTACTTC.